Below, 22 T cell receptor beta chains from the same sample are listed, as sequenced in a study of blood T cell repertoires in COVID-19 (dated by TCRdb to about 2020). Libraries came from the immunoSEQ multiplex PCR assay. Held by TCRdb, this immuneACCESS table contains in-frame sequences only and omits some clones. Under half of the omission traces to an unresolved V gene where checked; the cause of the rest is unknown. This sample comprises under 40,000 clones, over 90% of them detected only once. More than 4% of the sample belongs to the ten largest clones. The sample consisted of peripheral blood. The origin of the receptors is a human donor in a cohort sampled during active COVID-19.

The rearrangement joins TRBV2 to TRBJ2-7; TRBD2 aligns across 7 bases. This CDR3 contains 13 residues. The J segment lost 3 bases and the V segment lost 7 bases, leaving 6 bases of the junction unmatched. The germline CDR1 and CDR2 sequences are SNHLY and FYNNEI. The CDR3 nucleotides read TGTGCCAGCAATCCGTGGGAGGGCTACGAGCAGTACTTC. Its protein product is CASNPWEGYEQYF.

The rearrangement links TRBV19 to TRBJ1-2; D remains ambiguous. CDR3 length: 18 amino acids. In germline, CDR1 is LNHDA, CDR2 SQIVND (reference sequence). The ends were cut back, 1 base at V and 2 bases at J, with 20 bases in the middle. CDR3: CASSIGGGQIAANYGYTF. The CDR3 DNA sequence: TGTGCCAGTAGTATAGGGGGAGGCCAGATTGCCGCCAACTATGGCTACACCTTC.

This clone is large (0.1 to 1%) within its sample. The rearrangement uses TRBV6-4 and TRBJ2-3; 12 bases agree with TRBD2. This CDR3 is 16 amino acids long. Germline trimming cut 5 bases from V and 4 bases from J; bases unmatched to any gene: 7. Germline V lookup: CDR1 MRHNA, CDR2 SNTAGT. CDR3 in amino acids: CASSRLAGESADTQYF. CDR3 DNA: TGTGCCAGCAGTAGACTAGCGGGAGAGTCCGCAGATACGCAGTATTTT.

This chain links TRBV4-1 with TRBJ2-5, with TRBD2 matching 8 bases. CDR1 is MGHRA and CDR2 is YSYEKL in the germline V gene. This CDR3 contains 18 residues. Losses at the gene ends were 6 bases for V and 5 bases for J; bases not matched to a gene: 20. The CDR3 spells CASRPGGAGEGLWETQYF. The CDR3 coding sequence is TGCGCCAGCAGACCGGGGGGAGCGGGAGAGGGGTTATGGGAGACCCAGTACTTC.

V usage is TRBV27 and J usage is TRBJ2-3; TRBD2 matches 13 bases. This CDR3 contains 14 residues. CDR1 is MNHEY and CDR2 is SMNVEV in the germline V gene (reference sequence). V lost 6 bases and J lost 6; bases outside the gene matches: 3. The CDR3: CASRLAGGSDTQYF. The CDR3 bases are TGTGCCAGCAGACTAGCGGGGGGGTCCGATACGCAGTATTTT.

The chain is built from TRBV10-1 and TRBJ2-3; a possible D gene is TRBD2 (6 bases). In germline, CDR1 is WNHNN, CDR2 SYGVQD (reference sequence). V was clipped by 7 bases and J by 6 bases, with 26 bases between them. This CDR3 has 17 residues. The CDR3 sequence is CASMKGRRAEAGDTQYF. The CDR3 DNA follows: TGCGCCAGCATGAAGGGCCGCCGGGCGGAAGCGGGCGATACGCAGTATTTT.

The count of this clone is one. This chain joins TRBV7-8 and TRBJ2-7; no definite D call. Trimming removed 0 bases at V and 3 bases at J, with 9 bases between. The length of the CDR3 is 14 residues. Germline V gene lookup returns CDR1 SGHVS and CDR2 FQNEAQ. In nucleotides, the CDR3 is TGTGCCAGCAGCTTAGCATCCGAGAGCTACGAGCAGTACTTC. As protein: CASSLASESYEQYF.

The CDR3 reads CASSLGTERNEKLFF. In DNA, the CDR3 is TGTGCCAGCAGCCTTGGGACAGAAAGGAATGAAAAACTGTTTTTT. The V gene is TRBV7-9, the J gene TRBJ1-4; 7 bases align to TRBD1. This CDR3 is 15 amino acids long. J was trimmed by 5 bases and V by 5 bases; bases with no gene match: 8. Germline V lookup: CDR1 SEHNR, CDR2 FQNEAQ (reference sequence).

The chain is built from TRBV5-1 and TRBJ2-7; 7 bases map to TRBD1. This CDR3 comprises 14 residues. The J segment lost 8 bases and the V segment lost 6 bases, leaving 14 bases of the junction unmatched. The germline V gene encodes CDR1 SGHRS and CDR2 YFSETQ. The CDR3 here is CASTEPGQSYQQYF. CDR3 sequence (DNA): TGCGCCAGCACCGAGCCGGGACAGTCGTACCAGCAGTACTTC.

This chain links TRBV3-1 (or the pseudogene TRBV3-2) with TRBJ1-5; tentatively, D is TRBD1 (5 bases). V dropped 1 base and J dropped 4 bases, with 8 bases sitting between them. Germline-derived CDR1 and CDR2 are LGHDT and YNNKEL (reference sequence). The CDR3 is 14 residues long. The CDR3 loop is CASSQGGGNQPQHF. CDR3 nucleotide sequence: TGTGCCAGCAGCCAAGGCGGGGGGAATCAGCCCCAGCATTTT.

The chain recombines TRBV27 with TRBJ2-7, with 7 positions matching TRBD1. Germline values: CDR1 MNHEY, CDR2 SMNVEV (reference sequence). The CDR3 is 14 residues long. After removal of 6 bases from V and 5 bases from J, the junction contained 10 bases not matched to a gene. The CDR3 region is CASSTGTVLHEQYF. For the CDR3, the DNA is TGTGCCAGCAGCACCGGGACAGTATTGCACGAGCAGTACTTC.

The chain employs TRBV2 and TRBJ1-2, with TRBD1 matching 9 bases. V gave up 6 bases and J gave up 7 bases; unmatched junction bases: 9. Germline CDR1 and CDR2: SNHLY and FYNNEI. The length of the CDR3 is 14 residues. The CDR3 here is CASRATGGAVGYTF. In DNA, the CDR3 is TGTGCCAGCAGGGCAACAGGGGGCGCGGTTGGCTACACCTTC.

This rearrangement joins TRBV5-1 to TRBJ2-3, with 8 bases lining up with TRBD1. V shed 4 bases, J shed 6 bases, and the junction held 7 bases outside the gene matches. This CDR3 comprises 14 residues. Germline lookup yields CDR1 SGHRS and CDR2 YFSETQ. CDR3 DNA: TGCGCCAGCAGCCGGGACAGGCTCCCGGATACGCAGTATTTT. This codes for CASSRDRLPDTQYF.

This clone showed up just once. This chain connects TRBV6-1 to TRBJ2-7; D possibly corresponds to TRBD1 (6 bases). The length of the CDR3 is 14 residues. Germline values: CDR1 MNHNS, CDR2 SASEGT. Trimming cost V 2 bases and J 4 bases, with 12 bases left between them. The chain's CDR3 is CASSEQRQVYEQYF. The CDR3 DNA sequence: TGTGCCAGCAGTGAACAGAGACAGGTTTACGAGCAGTACTTC.

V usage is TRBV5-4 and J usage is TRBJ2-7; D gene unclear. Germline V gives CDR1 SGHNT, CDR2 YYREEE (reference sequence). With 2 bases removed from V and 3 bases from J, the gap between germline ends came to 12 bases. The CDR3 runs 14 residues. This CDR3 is CASSFGLPIYEQYF. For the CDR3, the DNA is TGTGCCAGCAGCTTCGGGTTACCAATCTACGAGCAGTACTTC.

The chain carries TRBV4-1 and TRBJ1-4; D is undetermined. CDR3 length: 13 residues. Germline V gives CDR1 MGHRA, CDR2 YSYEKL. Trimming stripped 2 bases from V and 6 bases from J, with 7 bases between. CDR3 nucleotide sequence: TGCGCCAGCAGCCAAAACAGAGATGAAAAACTGTTTTTT. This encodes CASSQNRDEKLFF.

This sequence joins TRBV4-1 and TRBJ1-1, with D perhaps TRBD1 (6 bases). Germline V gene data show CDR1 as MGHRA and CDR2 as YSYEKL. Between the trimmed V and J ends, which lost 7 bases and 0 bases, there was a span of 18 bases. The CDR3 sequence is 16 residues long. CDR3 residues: CASTYSGGRMNTEAFF. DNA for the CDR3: TGCGCCAGCACGTATTCCGGGGGGCGGATGAACACTGAAGCTTTCTTT.

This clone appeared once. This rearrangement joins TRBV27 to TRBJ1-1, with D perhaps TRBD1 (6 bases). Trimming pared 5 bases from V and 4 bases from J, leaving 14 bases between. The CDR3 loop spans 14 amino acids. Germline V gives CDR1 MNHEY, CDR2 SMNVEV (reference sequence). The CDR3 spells CASSEYREGTEAFF. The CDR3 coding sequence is TGTGCCAGCAGTGAGTACAGGGAGGGCACTGAAGCTTTCTTT.

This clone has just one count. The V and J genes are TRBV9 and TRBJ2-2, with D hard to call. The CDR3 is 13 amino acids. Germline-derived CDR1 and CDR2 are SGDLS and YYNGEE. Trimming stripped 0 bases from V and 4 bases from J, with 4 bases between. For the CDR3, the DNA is TGTGCCAGCAGCGTAGGTCGCACCGGGGAGCTGTTTTTT. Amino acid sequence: CASSVGRTGELFF.

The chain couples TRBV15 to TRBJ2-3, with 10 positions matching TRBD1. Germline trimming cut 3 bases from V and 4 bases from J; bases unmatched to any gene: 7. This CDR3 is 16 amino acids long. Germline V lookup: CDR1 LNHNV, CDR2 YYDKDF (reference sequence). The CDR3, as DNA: TGTGCCACCAGCAGGGCCGACAGGGGGCGTGCAGATACGCAGTATTTT. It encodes CATSRADRGRADTQYF.

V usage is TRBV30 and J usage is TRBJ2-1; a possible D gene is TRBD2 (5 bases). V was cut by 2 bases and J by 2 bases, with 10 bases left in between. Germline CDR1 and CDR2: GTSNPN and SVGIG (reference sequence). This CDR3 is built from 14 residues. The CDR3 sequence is CAWSRGITYNEQFF. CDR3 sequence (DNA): TGTGCCTGGAGTCGGGGTATCACCTACAATGAGCAGTTCTTC.

The CDR3: CASSHPRADEQFF. DNA for the CDR3: TGTGCCAGCAGCCATCCCAGGGCAGATGAGCAGTTCTTC. The chain has TRBV7-9 and TRBJ2-1, with D possibly matching TRBD1 (5 bases). Germline CDR1 and CDR2: SEHNR and FQNEAQ (reference sequence). The germline V and J ends were trimmed by 5 bases and 8 bases, with 13 bases remaining between them. This CDR3 contains 13 residues.